The 11 T cell receptor beta chains below all came from one sample that was sequenced in a study of OX40 agonist ivuxolimab in advanced cancers. TCRdb's table, derived via immunoSEQ multiplex PCR, lists solely in-frame clones and lacks some. The sample holds about 60,000 clones, around 85% seen once. This specimen consisted of CD4+ or CD8+ T cells sorted from blood, obtained in a trial of the OX40 agonist ivuxolimab. These receptors originate from an adult with an advanced solid tumor such as melanoma, head and neck, liver or kidney cancer.

The chain recombines TRBV6-5 with TRBJ1-6; D is undetermined. The length of the CDR3 is 14 residues. Germline CDR1 MNHEY, CDR2 SVGAGI. Trimming took 8 bases from V and 7 from J, leaving 15 bases between them. The DNA for the CDR3 is TGTGCCAGCCGGGAAGGCACATTAAATTCACCCCTCCACTTT. It is translated as CASREGTLNSPLHF.

This chain links TRBV5-6 with TRBJ1-5; 8 bases map to TRBD1. The junction had 7 bases not matched to a gene; V was cut back by 5 bases and J by 3 bases. The CDR3 extends over 15 amino acids. Germline V lookup: CDR1 SGHDT, CDR2 YYEEEE. The chain's CDR3 is CASSSGTGDNQPQHF. CDR3 coding DNA: TGTGCCAGCAGTTCCGGGACAGGAGACAATCAGCCCCAGCATTTT.

V gene TRBV29-1 combines with J gene TRBJ1-1; 9 bases align to TRBD1. The CDR3 totals 17 residues. V lost 7 bases and J lost 5; bases outside the gene matches: 20. Looked up from germline, CDR1 is SQVTM and CDR2 is ANQGSEA. CDR3 residues: CSAWEPGTGRDRTEAFF. The CDR3 nucleotides read TGCAGCGCATGGGAACCCGGGACAGGGAGGGATCGGACTGAAGCTTTCTTT.

V and J are TRBV5-1 and TRBJ2-2; no definite D call. The CDR3 loop spans 16 amino acids. V lost 0 bases, J lost 3 bases, and 12 bases lay in between. Germline CDR1 reads SGHRS; CDR2 reads YFSETQ. CDR3 in amino acids: CASSLVRIADTGELFF. CDR3 sequence (DNA): TGCGCCAGCAGCTTGGTAAGGATAGCCGACACCGGGGAGCTGTTTTTT.

This sequence joins TRBV30 and TRBJ1-1, with 7 positions matching TRBD1. V shed 4 bases and J 3 bases; nucleotides not matched to a gene: 5. Per germline, CDR1 GTSNPN and CDR2 SVGIG (reference sequence). There are 13 residues in the CDR3. The CDR3 DNA is TGTGCCTGGACAGACAGGGCGGACACTGAAGCTTTCTTT. Protein product: CAWTDRADTEAFF.

This chain connects TRBV19 to TRBJ2-5; D unresolved. Per the germline V gene, CDR1 is LNHDA and CDR2 is SQIVND (reference sequence). CDR3 length equals 12 residues. Trimming cost V 7 bases and J 2 bases, with 8 bases left between them. As DNA, the CDR3 is TGTGCCAGTATGACCCAACAAGAGACCCAGTACTTC. It specifies CASMTQQETQYF.

The chain is built from TRBV30 and TRBJ1-5; D is undetermined. There are 12 residues in the CDR3. V lost 5 bases and J 1 base, leaving 6 bases between the germline ends. Germline V gene sequence: CDR1 GTSNPN, CDR2 SVGIG (reference sequence). The CDR3 DNA reads as TGTGCCTGGTCGGGGAGCAATCAGCCCCAGCATTTT. Translating gives CAWSGSNQPQHF.

J is TRBJ1-2 and V is TRBV14; D is undetermined. The CDR3 covers 14 residues. V was pared by 0 bases and J by 1 base, with 6 bases between. The germline CDR1 and CDR2 sequences are SGHDN and FVKESK. The CDR3 DNA reads TGTGCCAGCAGCCAAGACAGGTTTAACTATGGCTACACCTTC. This codes for CASSQDRFNYGYTF.

This chain connects TRBV12-1 to TRBJ2-7; TRBD1 is the table's D call, not checked against the DNA. TRBV12-1 is a known pseudogene. The CDR3 totals 16 residues. The CDR3 DNA sequence: TGTGCCAGCAGCCAAACCGGGACAGGGGGTTACTACGAGCAGTACTTC. Amino acid sequence: CASSQTGTGGYYEQYF.

The count of this clone is one. The J gene is TRBJ1-6, the V gene TRBV6-6, with a possible D match to TRBD1 (5 bases). Between the trimmed V and J ends, which lost 8 bases and 7 bases, there was a span of 21 bases. The CDR3 covers 16 residues. From germline, CDR1 is MNHNY and CDR2 SVGAGI (reference sequence). CDR3 nucleotides: TGTGCCAGCTCCCCCCTCGCGGGGCGGCAAAATTCACCCCTCCACTTT. This sequence encodes CASSPLAGRQNSPLHF.

On this clone itself: The sample contains more than one DNA sequence encoding this CDR3. This chain joins TRBV28 and TRBJ2-1; 7 positions agree with TRBD1. CDR3 length: 14 amino acids. Germline assignment: CDR1 MDHEN and CDR2 SYDVKM. Trimming removed 8 bases from V and 0 bases from J; junction bases left unmatched: 4. DNA of the CDR3: TGTGCCAGCGGGACAGTAAGCTCCTACAATGAGCAGTTCTTC. The encoded protein is CASGTVSSYNEQFF.